This TCR beta chain is from a study of shared clonotypes between healthy human individuals. Donors included only healthy HIV-negative adults lacking recent acute infections or vaccinations. Measured with immunoSEQ multiplex PCR; TCRdb has only the in-frame clones, and not every one. The sample includes about 980,000 clones, over 60% seen only once; the top ten take over 1.3%. The CDR3 sequence is 14 residues long. Germline-derived CDR1 and CDR2 are MNHEY and SMNVEV (reference sequence). V lost 2 bases to trimming and J lost 1 base, with 9 bases between them. Findings of the study overall: Memory subsets generally showed smaller estimated richness than naive subsets did.

Note on this clone: What it binds is unknown.

The sequence derives from a man between 18 and 35 years old in good health. Sample: memory CD4+ T cells sorted from blood. Noted subset: CD45RA-negative fraction. The J gene is TRBJ2-7, the V gene TRBV27, with D unclear. CDR3 sequence reads: CASSLTFLSYEQYF. The CDR3 nucleotides are TGTGCCAGCAGTTTAACCTTCTTATCCTACGAGCAGTACTTC.